This entry is about one TCR beta chain. Its antigen is still unknown. Mismatch with germline at one junction end may stem from a read error. This specimen belongs to a study of blood T cells in healthy people across ages. Whole-study findings and limits: Older age coincided with a roughly linear decline in TCR beta diversity per million T cells.

The authors ran a second PCR of 7 to 11 cycles using a sample-barcoded 5' primer and a J-beta primer mix. Each single sample gave us at least 2.5 million CDR3-containing paired-end reads. TCRdb recomputed calls from the 5' RACE reads with MiXCR, one row per CDR3 protein. The profile shows about 280,000 distinct CDR3 sequences, roughly a quarter of them singletons. Germline CDR1 reads SGHAT; CDR2 reads FQNNGV. The CDR3 contains 11 residues. The specimen was blood. The receptor's source is a woman between 65 and 79 years old in good health. The chain joins TRBV11-2 to TRBJ2-1; 9 bases are a match to TRBD1. CDR3 nucleotide sequence: TGTGCCAGCAGCGCCGCTGGGACAGGGTCGTTC. Its translation is CASSAAGTGSF. Filled out from reference TRBV11-2 and TRBJ2-1, the complete variable domain reads EAGVAQSPRYKIIEKRQSVAFWCNPISGHATLYWYQQILGQGPKLLIQFQNNGVVDDSQLPKDRFSAERLKGVDSTLKIQPAKLEDSAVYLCASSAAGTGSFGPGTRLTVL.